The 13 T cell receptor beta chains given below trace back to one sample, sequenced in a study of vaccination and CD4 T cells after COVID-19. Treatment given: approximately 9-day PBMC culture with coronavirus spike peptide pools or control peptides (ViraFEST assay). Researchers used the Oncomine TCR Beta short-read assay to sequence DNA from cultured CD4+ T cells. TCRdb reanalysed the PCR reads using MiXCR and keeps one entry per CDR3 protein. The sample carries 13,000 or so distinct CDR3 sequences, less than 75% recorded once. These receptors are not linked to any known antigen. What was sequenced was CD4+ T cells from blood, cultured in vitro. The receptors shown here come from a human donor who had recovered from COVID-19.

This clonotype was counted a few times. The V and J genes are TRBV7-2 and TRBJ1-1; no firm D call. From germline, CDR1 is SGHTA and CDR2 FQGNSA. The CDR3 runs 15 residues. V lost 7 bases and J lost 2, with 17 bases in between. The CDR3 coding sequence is TGTGCCAGCAACCCTTCCGGGAATCCTAACACTGAAGCTTTCTTT. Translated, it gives CASNPSGNPNTEAFF. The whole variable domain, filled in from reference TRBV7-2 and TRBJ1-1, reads GAGVSQSPSNKVTEKGKDVELRCDPISGHTALYWYRQSLGQGLEFLIYFQGNSAPDKSGLPSDRFSAERTGGSVSTLTIQRTQQEDSAVYLCASNPSGNPNTEAFFGQGTRLTVV.

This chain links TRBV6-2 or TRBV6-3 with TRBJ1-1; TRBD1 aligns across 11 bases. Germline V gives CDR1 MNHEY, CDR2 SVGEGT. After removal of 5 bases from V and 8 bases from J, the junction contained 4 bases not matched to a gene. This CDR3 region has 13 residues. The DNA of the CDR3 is TGTGCCAGCAGTGGACAGGGGGCCCGGGAAGCTTTCTTT. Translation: CASSGQGAREAFF.

The CDR3 sequence is CASSSGTGSGQPQHF. The CDR3, as DNA: TGTGCCAGCAGCTCCGGGACAGGGAGCGGGCAGCCCCAGCATTTT. The chain has TRBV11-2 and TRBJ1-5, with 9 bases fitting TRBD1. Germline V CDR1 and CDR2: SGHAT, FQNNGV. The CDR3 runs 15 residues. V lost 4 bases and J lost 7; bases outside the gene matches: 8.

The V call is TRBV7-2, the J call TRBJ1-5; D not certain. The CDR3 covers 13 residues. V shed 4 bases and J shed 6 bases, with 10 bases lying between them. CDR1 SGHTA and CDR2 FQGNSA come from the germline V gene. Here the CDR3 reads CASSYGGSQPQHF. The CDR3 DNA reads TGTGCCAGCAGCTATGGTGGAAGTCAGCCCCAGCATTTT.

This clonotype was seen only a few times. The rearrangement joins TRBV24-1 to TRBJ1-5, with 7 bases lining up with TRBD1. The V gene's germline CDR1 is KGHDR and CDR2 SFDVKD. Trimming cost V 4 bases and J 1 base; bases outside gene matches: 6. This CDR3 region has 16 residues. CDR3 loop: CATSDVTGSSNQPQHF. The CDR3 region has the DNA TGTGCCACCAGTGACGTGACAGGGTCGAGCAATCAGCCCCAGCATTTT.

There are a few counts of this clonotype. The CDR3 region is CASSSGQAVQETQYF. CDR3 sequence (DNA): TGTGCCAGTAGTTCGGGACAGGCCGTACAAGAGACCCAGTACTTC. This chain uses TRBV19 with TRBJ2-5; 8 bases line up with TRBD1. CDR1 LNHDA and CDR2 SQIVND come from the germline V gene (reference sequence). Trimming took 5 bases from V and 2 from J; bases not matched to a gene: 7. This CDR3 spans 15 amino acids. The full variable domain, in which reference TRBV19 and TRBJ2-5 provide the parts outside the CDR3, is DGGITQSPKYLFRKEGQNVTLSCEQNLNHDAMYWYRQDPGQGLRLIYYSQIVNDFQKGDIAEGYSVSREKKESFPLTVTSAQKNPTAFYLCASSSGQAVQETQYFGPGTRLLVL.

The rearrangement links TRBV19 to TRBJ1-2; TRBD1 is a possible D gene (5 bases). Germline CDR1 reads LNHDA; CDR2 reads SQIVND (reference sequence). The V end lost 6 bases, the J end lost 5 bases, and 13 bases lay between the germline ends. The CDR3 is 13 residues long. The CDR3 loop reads CASSALGVYGYTF. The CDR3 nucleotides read TGTGCCAGTAGCGCCCTGGGGGTATATGGCTACACCTTC.

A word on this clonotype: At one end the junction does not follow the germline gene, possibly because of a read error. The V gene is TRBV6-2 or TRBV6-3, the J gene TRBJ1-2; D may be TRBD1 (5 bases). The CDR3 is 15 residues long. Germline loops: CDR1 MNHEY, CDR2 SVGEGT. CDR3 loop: CASSYPGTDNYGYTF. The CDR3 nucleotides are TGCGCCAGCAGTTACCCCGGGACGGACAACTATGGCTACACCTTC.

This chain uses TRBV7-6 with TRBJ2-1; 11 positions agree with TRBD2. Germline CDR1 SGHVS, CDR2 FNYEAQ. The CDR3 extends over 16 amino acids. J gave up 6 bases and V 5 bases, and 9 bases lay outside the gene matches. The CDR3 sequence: CASSHRLAGRFNEQFF. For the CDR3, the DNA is TGTGCCAGCAGCCACAGACTAGCGGGGCGGTTCAATGAGCAGTTCTTC.

The CDR3 bases are TGTGCCACCAGCAGGACAGTCAATCAGCCCCAGCATTTT. It specifies CATSRTVNQPQHF. The genes are TRBV15 and TRBJ1-5; a possible D gene is TRBD1 (5 bases). V was pared by 3 bases and J by 3 bases, with 6 bases between. Germline V gene sequence: CDR1 LNHNV, CDR2 YYDKDF (reference sequence). The CDR3 has 13 amino acids.

CDR3 amino acids: CASSRLHRDTQYF. Written as DNA, the CDR3 is TGTGCCAGCAGCCGCCTCCACCGAGATACGCAGTATTTT. The chain combines TRBV6-4 with TRBJ2-3, with D unclear. The CDR3 length is 13 residues. Germline V gene data show CDR1 as MRHNA and CDR2 as SNTAGT. Trimming removed 6 bases at V and 5 bases at J, with 12 bases between.

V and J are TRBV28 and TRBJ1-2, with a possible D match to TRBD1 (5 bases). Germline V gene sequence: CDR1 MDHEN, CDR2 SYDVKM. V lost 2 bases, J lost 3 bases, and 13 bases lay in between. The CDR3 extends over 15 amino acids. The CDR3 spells CASSLDRNSYYGYTF. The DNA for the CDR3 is TGTGCCAGCAGTTTAGACAGAAATTCCTACTATGGCTACACCTTC.

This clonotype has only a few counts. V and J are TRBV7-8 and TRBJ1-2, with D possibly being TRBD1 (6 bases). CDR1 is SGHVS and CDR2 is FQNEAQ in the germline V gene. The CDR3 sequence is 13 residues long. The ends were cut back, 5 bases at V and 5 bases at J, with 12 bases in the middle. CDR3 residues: CASSPDRRYGYTF. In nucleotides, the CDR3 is TGTGCCAGCAGCCCGGACAGACGGTATGGCTACACCTTC.